This T cell receptor beta chain was obtained from a study of Ad26.COV2.S vaccination and SARS-CoV-2 variants. Libraries were prepared by immunoSEQ multiplex PCR; TCRdb keeps only in-frame clonotypes and omits some of them. This sample yields over 400,000 clones, of which over 80% are seen a single time; approximately 1.7% belongs to the top ten. V was trimmed by 0 bases and J by 0 bases, leaving 11 bases between them. The CDR3 has 16 amino acids. Germline assignment: CDR1 MNHEY and CDR2 SMNVEV (reference sequence). Treatment here: about 20 received Ad26.COV2.S at low or high dose, single or two shots; about five received placebo; per-sample allocation not given. The study sampled participants on day 63 after the first vaccine or placebo injection.

J is TRBJ2-5 and V is TRBV27; no reliable D call. This material consisted of peripheral blood, taken in a trial of Ad26.COV2.S vaccine versus placebo. This receptor was identified in a person between 18 and 59 years old who received the Ad26.COV2.S COVID-19 vaccine or a placebo. CDR3 residues: CASSLSPSRYQETQYF. As DNA, the CDR3 is TGTGCCAGCAGTTTATCTCCCAGCAGGTACCAAGAGACCCAGTACTTC.